The source of this TCR beta chain is a study of OX40 agonist ivuxolimab in advanced cancers. Generated by immunoSEQ multiplex PCR, the TCRdb table keeps only in-frame clones and is missing some. Here the sample spans 65,000 to 95,000 clones, around 87% being singletons. The CDR3 runs 15 residues. The V gene's germline CDR1 is SGHRS and CDR2 YFSETQ. The V gene end was trimmed by 4 bases and the J gene end by 4 bases; junction bases not matched to a gene: 0. This chain joins TRBV5-1 and TRBJ2-1, with 15 bases lining up with TRBD2. Sample: CD4+ or CD8+ T cells sorted from blood, taken in a trial of the OX40 agonist ivuxolimab. The sequence was collected from an adult with an advanced solid tumor such as melanoma, head and neck, liver or kidney cancer. The CDR3 loop is CASSGLAGGYNEQFF. The CDR3 bases are TGCGCCAGCAGCGGACTAGCGGGGGGGTACAATGAGCAGTTCTTC.